The clone carrying this T cell receptor beta chain turned up a few times. Antigen unknown. TCRdb redid the calling of the RT-PCR reads with MiXCR, one entry per CDR3 protein. The table records roughly 780,000 distinct CDR3 sequences, roughly 20% of them present only once. V dropped 4 bases and J dropped 11 bases, with 16 bases sitting between them. Germline assignment: CDR1 SGHRS and CDR2 YFSETQ. The CDR3 has 13 amino acids. The entry originates in a study of response to subunit inactivated influenza vaccine. Study observations and caveats: The authors suggested that few new T cells are recruited per seasonal influenza vaccination.

The TCR originated in a man between 45 and 60 years old who received an inactivated influenza vaccine. V usage is TRBV5-1 and J usage is TRBJ2-1; possibly TRBD2 for D (6 bases). Source: PBMCs from blood, taken about 5 days after vaccination. The CDR3 DNA is TGCGCCAGCAGCGGGCGGGAAGCCTCGCAGCAGTTCTTC. Translating gives CASSGREASQQFF.